This T cell receptor beta chain was captured in a study of CD8+ T cells in alopecia areata. Following extraction, RNA underwent reverse transcription to cDNA, which served as the sequencing template. Profiling relied on immunoSEQ multiplex PCR, and the TCRdb table lists in-frame clones only, not all of them. The sample has under 150,000 clones; roughly 50% are singletons. The CDR3 sequence is 16 residues long. Trimming stripped 0 bases from V and 6 bases from J, with 18 bases between. CDR1 and CDR2 (germline): SGDLS, YYNGEE. The treatment was: oral pan-JAK inhibitor, 5-10 mg twice daily. Sampling of alopecia areata patients yielded lesional scalp punch biopsies as well as peripheral blood.

The sequences come from CD4+ T cells sorted from blood, collected at week 24, from a patient treated with tofacitinib. J is TRBJ1-2 and V is TRBV9, with no clear D. The TCR originated in a human donor with alopecia areata. The CDR3 is CASSVGVGTRRNGYTF. In nucleotides, the CDR3 is TGTGCCAGCAGCGTAGGTGTCGGAACAAGGCGGAATGGCTACACCTTC.